Sequencing of this T cell receptor (delta chain) was carried out in a study of gamma-delta T cells after stem cell transplantation. TCRdb reapplied CATT to the RT-PCR reads. Of under 1,400 delta-chain clones listed, around 16% are singletons. The CDR3 extends over 18 amino acids. Germline values: CDR1 GEAIGNYY, CDR2 EKD. V dropped 3 bases and J dropped 0; count of bases not matched to a gene: 14. A remark on this clone: A far bigger clonotype differs at one base, so this is likely a read error. In the same sample, other DNA sequences code for this CDR3.

The rearrangement links TRDV2 to TRDJ1; 8 bases align to TRDD3. This receptor was identified in a human donor. It is not recorded whose cells these are; they may come from a transplant donor. The sample was gamma-delta T cells. CDR3 sequence reads: CACDPVGTGGPYTDKLIF. Here the CDR3 DNA reads TGTGCCTGTGACCCGGTGGGTACTGGGGGTCCATACACCGATAAACTCATCTTT.